These 16 T cell receptor beta chains originate from one sample sequenced in a study of cytomegalovirus exposure and HLA in healthy donors. The PCR had 60 Vbeta and 13 Jbeta primers. The assay was immunoSEQ multiplex PCR, and TCRdb's table has in-frame clones only and misses some. Here the sample spans 95,000 to 150,000 clones, around 80% being singletons. Sequencing used PBMCs. These receptors all stem from a man aged 30 to 45 in good health and CMV-seronegative.

This chain links TRBV14 with TRBJ1-1; D is undetermined. Germline CDR1 is SGHDN and CDR2 is FVKESK. There are 13 residues in the CDR3. V was trimmed by 4 bases and J by 5 bases, leaving 11 bases between them. In DNA form, the CDR3 reads TGTGCCAGCAGCCTTATCCCGAGGACTGAAGCTTTCTTT. Its protein is CASSLIPRTEAFF.

The genes are TRBV4-1 and TRBJ1-4; 9 bases are shared with TRBD1. This CDR3 is 15 amino acids long. The ends lost 5 bases at V and 7 bases at J; junction bases unmatched: 8. Looked up from germline, CDR1 is MGHRA and CDR2 is YSYEKL. The chain's CDR3 is CASSNRTGESEKLFF. The CDR3, as DNA: TGCGCCAGCAGCAACCGGACAGGGGAAAGTGAAAAACTGTTTTTT.

The chain carries TRBV7-8 and TRBJ2-5; 7 bases are a match to TRBD1. The closer fit of TRBJ2-7 to the DNA end suggests the J call may be wrong. The CDR3 length is 14 residues. Germline CDR1 SGHVS, CDR2 FQNEAQ. The CDR3 DNA reads as TGTGCCAGCAGCTTGTGGACAGGATCCTACGAGCAGTACTTC. Residues: CASSLWTGSYEQYF.

The CDR3 DNA follows: TGTGCCAGCAGCTTAGCCCAGGGCAGAGATACGCAGTATTTT. The encoded protein is CASSLAQGRDTQYF. V usage is TRBV11-3 and J usage is TRBJ2-3; weak D call: TRBD1 (5 bases). CDR3 length: 14 amino acids. Germline V gene data show CDR1 as SGHNT and CDR2 as YENEEA. Trimming removed 1 base from V and 5 bases from J, with 10 bases in between.

The V call is TRBV27, the J call TRBJ2-1; TRBD2 might be the D (5 bases). This CDR3 is 13 amino acids long. Trimming cost V 4 bases and J 6 bases, with 10 bases left between them. Germline values: CDR1 MNHEY, CDR2 SMNVEV (reference sequence). The CDR3: CASSSGFSNEQFF. The CDR3, as DNA: TGTGCCAGCAGTTCGGGATTCTCCAATGAGCAGTTCTTC.

The chain combines TRBV15 with TRBJ1-2; D unclear. This CDR3 region has 15 residues. Trimming stripped 1 base from V and 5 bases from J, with 14 bases between. The germline V gene has CDR1 LNHNV and CDR2 YYDKDF (reference sequence). CDR3 coding DNA: TGTGCCACCAGCAGAGTGGAGGGCCCGACTTATGGCTACACCTTC. It encodes CATSRVEGPTYGYTF.

This clone showed up just a few times. This sequence joins TRBV5-1 and TRBJ2-3; D is unresolved. Germline loops: CDR1 SGHRS, CDR2 YFSETQ. Between the trimmed V and J ends, which lost 0 bases and 4 bases, there was a span of 9 bases. The CDR3 is made up of 14 amino acids. The CDR3 DNA is TGCGCCAGCAGCTTGGCCCGGGTGGCAGATACGCAGTATTTT. Protein sequence: CASSLARVADTQYF.

The chain uses TRBV6-1 and TRBJ1-1; 7 bases map to TRBD1. The J segment lost 1 base and the V segment lost 8 bases, leaving 7 bases of the junction unmatched. Germline V gene sequence: CDR1 MNHNS, CDR2 SASEGT. There are 14 residues in the CDR3. The chain's CDR3 is CASGRTGGNTEAFF. The CDR3, as DNA: TGTGCCAGCGGGCGGACAGGAGGGAACACTGAAGCTTTCTTT.

The chain links TRBV5-1 to TRBJ1-2; TRBD1 might be the D (6 bases). The V end was cut by 2 bases, the J end by 2 bases, with 10 bases between. Germline-derived CDR1 and CDR2 are SGHRS and YFSETQ. The CDR3 length is 14 residues. The CDR3 nucleotides read TGCGCCAGCAGCTTACAGGGCGAGAACTATGGCTACACCTTC. Residues: CASSLQGENYGYTF.

This rearrangement joins TRBV2 to TRBJ2-5; TRBD2 matches at 7 bases. V lost 3 bases and J lost 4; bases outside the gene matches: 5. Germline V gene lookup returns CDR1 SNHLY and CDR2 FYNNEI. This CDR3 spans 14 amino acids. CDR3 in amino acids: CASSEQRGGETQYF. CDR3 coding DNA: TGTGCCAGCAGTGAGCAGCGGGGAGGAGAGACCCAGTACTTC.

The V gene is TRBV7-6, the J gene TRBJ2-7; 9 bases are shared with TRBD1. V lost 2 bases and J lost 3; bases outside the gene matches: 8. The germline V gene has CDR1 SGHVS and CDR2 FNYEAQ. The CDR3 totals 16 residues. Here the CDR3 reads CASSLSPPGQGYEQYF. The CDR3 DNA reads as TGTGCCAGCAGCTTAAGCCCCCCGGGACAGGGCTACGAGCAGTACTTC.

The chain recombines TRBV28 with TRBJ2-7, with TRBD1 matching 9 bases. The CDR3 is 14 amino acids. The V segment lost 4 bases and the J segment 4 bases; nucleotides outside the gene matches: 5. Germline CDR1 MDHEN, CDR2 SYDVKM. The CDR3 region is CASSWTGEGYEQYF. Written as DNA, the CDR3 is TGTGCCAGCAGTTGGACAGGGGAGGGATACGAGCAGTACTTC.

The chain has TRBV5-1 and TRBJ1-1; D is ambiguous. Germline loops: CDR1 SGHRS, CDR2 YFSETQ. The CDR3 is 14 amino acids. The ends were cut back, 1 base at V and 0 bases at J, with 7 bases in the middle. The CDR3 DNA follows: TGCGCCAGCAGCTTGAGAGGGATGAACACTGAAGCTTTCTTT. It yields the protein CASSLRGMNTEAFF.

This chain joins TRBV7-2 and TRBJ2-7; 7 bases are a match to TRBD2. CDR1 is SGHTA, CDR2 FQGNSA, per germline. There are 13 residues in the CDR3. J gave up 1 base and V 9 bases, and 6 bases lay outside the gene matches. The CDR3 loop is CASGGGPSYEQYF. CDR3 DNA: TGTGCCAGTGGCGGGGGTCCATCCTACGAGCAGTACTTC.

In its sample, this clone was seen a few times. One end of the junction is discordant with germline, which a read error may explain. The chain uses TRBV27 and TRBJ2-4; TRBD2 matches 8 bases. Germline CDR1 MNHEY, CDR2 SMNVEV (reference sequence). The CDR3 is made up of 15 amino acids. CDR3 coding DNA: TGTGCCAGCAGAGAACTAGCGGTAGCCAAAAACAGTCAGTACTTC. Its translation: CASRELAVAKNSQYF.

This chain connects TRBV5-4 to TRBJ2-3; 8 positions match TRBD1. CDR1 is SGHNT, CDR2 YYREEE, per germline (reference sequence). This CDR3 has 15 amino acids. J was trimmed by 5 bases and V by 2 bases; bases with no gene match: 7. Here the CDR3 DNA reads TGTGCCAGCAGCTTTGGAACAGGGGGGTTAGATACGCAGTATTTT. Translating it yields CASSFGTGGLDTQYF.